This passage covers 5 T cell receptor beta chains from one sample sequenced in a study of blood T cell repertoires in COVID-19. Here immunoSEQ multiplex PCR was the method, and the copy in TCRdb shows in-frame clones only, minus some. The sample gives hundreds of thousands of clones, approximately 90% of which show up once; 2% to 2.5% is in the top ten. The specimen was PBMCs or T cells enriched from blood (not recorded which). Source of these receptors: a woman aged 60-70 years in a cohort exposed to, infected with or recovered from COVID-19 (not recorded which).

V is TRBV10-1 and J is TRBJ2-5, with a possible D match to TRBD1 (6 bases). The CDR3 is made up of 15 amino acids. V shed 5 bases and J shed 1 base, with 14 bases lying between them. Germline-derived CDR1 and CDR2 are WNHNN and SYGVQD (reference sequence). CDR3 nucleotide sequence: TGCGCCAGCAGTAATATTACAGGGTTCCAAGAGACCCAGTACTTC. Translating it yields CASSNITGFQETQYF.

This clone was recorded only once. This chain links TRBV7-2 with TRBJ2-3, with TRBD2 matching 11 bases. Germline values: CDR1 SGHTA, CDR2 FQGNSA. The CDR3 runs to 15 residues. Germline trimming cut 3 bases from V and 3 bases from J; bases unmatched to any gene: 2. CDR3 DNA: TGTGCCAGCAGCTTTAGCGGGAGGGCAACAGATACGCAGTATTTT. Translation: CASSFSGRATDTQYF.

The chain has TRBV11-2 and TRBJ2-3; 9 bases agree with TRBD2. The germline gives CDR1 SGHAT, CDR2 FQNNGV. Trimming removed 5 bases from V and 1 base from J; junction bases left unmatched: 10. This CDR3 has 17 residues. This chain's CDR3 is CASSTRWTSDGTDTQYF. In nucleotides, the CDR3 is TGTGCCAGCAGCACGCGCTGGACTAGCGATGGCACAGATACGCAGTATTTT.

This chain links TRBV7-2 with TRBJ1-3; D perhaps matches TRBD1 (5 bases). This CDR3 has 18 amino acids. V lost 0 bases, J lost 1 base, and 16 bases lay in between. The germline gives CDR1 SGHTA, CDR2 FQGNSA. CDR3 sequence reads: CASSLALRGEFSGNTIYF. CDR3 DNA: TGTGCCAGCAGCTTAGCTCTGCGGGGGGAGTTTTCTGGAAACACCATATATTTT.

This clone appeared many times. This chain links TRBV28 with TRBJ1-3; D ambiguous. The CDR3 runs 15 residues. V lost 5 bases to trimming and J lost 0 bases, with 11 bases between them. Germline CDR1 and CDR2: MDHEN and SYDVKM. For the CDR3, the DNA is TGTGCCAGCAGTCCAGACACAATCTCTGGAAACACCATATATTTT. It specifies CASSPDTISGNTIYF.